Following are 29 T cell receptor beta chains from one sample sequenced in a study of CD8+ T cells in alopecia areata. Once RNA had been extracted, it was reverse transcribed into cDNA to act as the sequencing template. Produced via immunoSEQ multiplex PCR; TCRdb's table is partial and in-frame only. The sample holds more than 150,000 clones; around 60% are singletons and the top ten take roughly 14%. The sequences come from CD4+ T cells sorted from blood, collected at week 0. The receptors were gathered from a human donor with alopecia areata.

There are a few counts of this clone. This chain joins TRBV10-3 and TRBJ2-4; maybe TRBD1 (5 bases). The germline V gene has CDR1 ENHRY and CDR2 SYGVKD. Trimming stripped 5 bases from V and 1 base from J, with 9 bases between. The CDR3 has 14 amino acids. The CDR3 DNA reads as TGTGCCATCAGTTCGACAGAGGCCAAAAACATTCAGTACTTC. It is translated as CAISSTEAKNIQYF.

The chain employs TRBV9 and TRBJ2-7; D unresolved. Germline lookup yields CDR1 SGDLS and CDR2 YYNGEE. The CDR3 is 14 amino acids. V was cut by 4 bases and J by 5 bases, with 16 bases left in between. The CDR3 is CASSRGGFGDEQYF. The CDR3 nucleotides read TGTGCCAGCAGCCGAGGTGGGTTCGGTGACGAGCAGTACTTC.

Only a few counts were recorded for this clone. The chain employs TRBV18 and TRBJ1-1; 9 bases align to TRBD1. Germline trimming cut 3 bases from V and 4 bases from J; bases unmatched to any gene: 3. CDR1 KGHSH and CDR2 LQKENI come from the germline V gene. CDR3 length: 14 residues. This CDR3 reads CASSPGQGFTEAFF. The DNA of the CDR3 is TGTGCCAGCTCACCGGGACAGGGATTCACTGAAGCTTTCTTT. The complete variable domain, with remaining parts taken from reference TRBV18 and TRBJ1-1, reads NAGVMQNPRHLVRRRGQEARLRCSPMKGHSHVYWYRQLPEEGLKFMVYLQKENIIDESGMPKERFSAEFPKEGPSILRIQQVVRGDSAAYFCASSPGQGFTEAFFGQGTRLTVV.

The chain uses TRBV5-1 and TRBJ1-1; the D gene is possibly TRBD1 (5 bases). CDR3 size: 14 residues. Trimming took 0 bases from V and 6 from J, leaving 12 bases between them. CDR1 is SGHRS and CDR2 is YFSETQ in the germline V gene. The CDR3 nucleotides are TGCGCCAGCAGCTTGGTTGCGGGACGGGCTGAAGCTTTCTTT. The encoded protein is CASSLVAGRAEAFF.

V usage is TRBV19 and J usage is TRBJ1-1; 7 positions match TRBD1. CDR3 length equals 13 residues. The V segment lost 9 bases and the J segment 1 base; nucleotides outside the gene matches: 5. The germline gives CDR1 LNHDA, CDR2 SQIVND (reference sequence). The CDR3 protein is CASYGTENTEAFF. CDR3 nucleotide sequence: TGTGCCAGCTACGGGACAGAGAACACTGAAGCTTTCTTT.

The DNA for the CDR3 is TGTGCCAGCAGCTTGACAGCTGGGGCCAACGTCCTGACTTTC. Protein product: CASSLTAGANVLTF. This chain links TRBV7-9 with TRBJ2-6, with D possibly TRBD1 on 5 matching bases. The CDR3 is 14 amino acids. CDR1 and CDR2 (germline): SEHNR, FQNEAQ (reference sequence). V was cut by 3 bases and J by 2 bases, with 5 bases left in between.

The CDR3 protein is CASSPWGLNTEAFF. The CDR3 nucleotides are TGTGCCAGCAGCCCCTGGGGGCTGAACACTGAAGCTTTCTTT. This chain uses TRBV7-9 with TRBJ1-1; perhaps TRBD1 as D (6 bases). Trimming removed 5 bases at V and 0 bases at J, with 10 bases between. Germline V gene sequence: CDR1 SEHNR, CDR2 FQNEAQ (reference sequence). CDR3 length: 14 amino acids.

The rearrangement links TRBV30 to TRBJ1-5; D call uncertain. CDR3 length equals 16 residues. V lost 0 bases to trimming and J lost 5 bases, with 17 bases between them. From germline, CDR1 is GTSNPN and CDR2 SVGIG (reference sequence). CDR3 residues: CAWSVGWAEPHQPQHF. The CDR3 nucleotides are TGTGCCTGGAGTGTAGGATGGGCCGAACCACATCAGCCCCAGCATTTT. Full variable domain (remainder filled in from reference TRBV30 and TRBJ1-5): SQTIHQWPATLVQPVGSPLSLECTVEGTSNPNLYWYRQAAGRGLQLLFYSVGIGQISSEVPQNLSASRPQDRQFILSSKKLLLSDSGFYLCAWSVGWAEPHQPQHFGDGTRLSIL.

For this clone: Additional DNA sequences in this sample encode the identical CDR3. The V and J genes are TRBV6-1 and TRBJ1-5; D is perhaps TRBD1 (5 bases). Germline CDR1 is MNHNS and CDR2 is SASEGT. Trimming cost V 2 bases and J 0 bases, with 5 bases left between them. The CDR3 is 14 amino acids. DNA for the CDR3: TGTGCCAGCAGTGAACAGGGTAGCAATCAGCCCCAGCATTTT. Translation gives CASSEQGSNQPQHF.

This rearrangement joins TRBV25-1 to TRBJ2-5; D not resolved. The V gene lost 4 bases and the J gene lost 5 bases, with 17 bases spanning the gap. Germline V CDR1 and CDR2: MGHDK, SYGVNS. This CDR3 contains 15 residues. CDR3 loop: CASSGTRSPRETQYF. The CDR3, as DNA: TGTGCCAGCAGTGGGACGAGGTCTCCCAGGGAGACCCAGTACTTC.

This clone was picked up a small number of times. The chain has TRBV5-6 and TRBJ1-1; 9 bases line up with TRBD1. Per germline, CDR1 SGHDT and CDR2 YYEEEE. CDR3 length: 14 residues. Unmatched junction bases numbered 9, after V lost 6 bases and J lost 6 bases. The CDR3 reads CASTMGDRVSEAFF. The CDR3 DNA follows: TGTGCCAGCACCATGGGGGACAGGGTCTCTGAAGCTTTCTTT.

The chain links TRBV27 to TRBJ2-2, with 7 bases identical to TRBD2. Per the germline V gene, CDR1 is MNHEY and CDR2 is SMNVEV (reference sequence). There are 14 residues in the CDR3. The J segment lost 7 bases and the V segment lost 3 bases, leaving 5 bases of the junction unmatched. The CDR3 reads CASSFGTTHGELFF. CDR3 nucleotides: TGTGCCAGCAGTTTTGGGACTACCCACGGGGAGCTGTTTTTT.

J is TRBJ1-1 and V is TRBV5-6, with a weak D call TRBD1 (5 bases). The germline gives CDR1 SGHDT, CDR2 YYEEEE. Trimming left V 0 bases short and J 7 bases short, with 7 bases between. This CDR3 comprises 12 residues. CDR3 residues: CASSLAGYEAFF. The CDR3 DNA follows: TGTGCCAGCAGCTTGGCAGGGTATGAAGCTTTCTTT.

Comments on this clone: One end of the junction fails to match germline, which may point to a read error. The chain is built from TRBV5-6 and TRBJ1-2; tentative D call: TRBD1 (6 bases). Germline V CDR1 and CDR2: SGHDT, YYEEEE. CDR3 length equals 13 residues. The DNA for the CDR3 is TGTGCCAGCAGCTTGCCGGCGACGGGACACCTTTCCTTC. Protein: CASSLPATGHLSF.

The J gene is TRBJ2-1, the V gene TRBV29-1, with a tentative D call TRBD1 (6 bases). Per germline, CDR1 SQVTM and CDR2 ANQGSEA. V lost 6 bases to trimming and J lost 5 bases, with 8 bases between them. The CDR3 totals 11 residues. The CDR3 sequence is CSVGTNNEQFF. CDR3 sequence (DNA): TGCAGCGTCGGGACAAACAATGAGCAGTTCTTC.

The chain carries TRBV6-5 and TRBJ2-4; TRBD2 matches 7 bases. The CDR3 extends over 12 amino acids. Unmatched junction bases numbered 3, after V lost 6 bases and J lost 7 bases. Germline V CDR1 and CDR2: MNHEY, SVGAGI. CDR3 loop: CASSEGGNIQYF. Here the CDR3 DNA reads TGTGCCAGCAGCGAGGGAGGGAACATTCAGTACTTC.

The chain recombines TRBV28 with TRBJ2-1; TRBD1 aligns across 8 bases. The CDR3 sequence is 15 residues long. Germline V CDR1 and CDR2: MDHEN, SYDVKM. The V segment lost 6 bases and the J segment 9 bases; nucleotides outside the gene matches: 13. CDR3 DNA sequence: TGTGCCAGCAGATCCCAGACAGGGGAGAAGAGTGAGCAGTTCTTC. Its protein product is CASRSQTGEKSEQFF. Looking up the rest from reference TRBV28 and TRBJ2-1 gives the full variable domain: DVKVTQSSRYLVKRTGEKVFLECVQDMDHENMFWYRQDPGLGLRLIYFSYDVKMKEKGDIPEGYSVSREKKERFSLILESASTNQTSMYLCASRSQTGEKSEQFFGPGTRLTVL.

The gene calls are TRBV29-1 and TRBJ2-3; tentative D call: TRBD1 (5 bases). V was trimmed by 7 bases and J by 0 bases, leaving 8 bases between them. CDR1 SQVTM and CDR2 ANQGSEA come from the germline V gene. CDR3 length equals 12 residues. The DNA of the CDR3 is TGCAGCGAGAAGGGGAGCACAGATACGCAGTATTTT. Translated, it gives CSEKGSTDTQYF.

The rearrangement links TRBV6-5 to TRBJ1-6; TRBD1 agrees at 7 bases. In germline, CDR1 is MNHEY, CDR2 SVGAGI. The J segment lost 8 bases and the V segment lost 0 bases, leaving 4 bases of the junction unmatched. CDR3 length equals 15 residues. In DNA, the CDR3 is TGTGCCAGCAGTTACTCCGGGACAGTGGATTCACCCCTCCACTTT. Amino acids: CASSYSGTVDSPLHF.

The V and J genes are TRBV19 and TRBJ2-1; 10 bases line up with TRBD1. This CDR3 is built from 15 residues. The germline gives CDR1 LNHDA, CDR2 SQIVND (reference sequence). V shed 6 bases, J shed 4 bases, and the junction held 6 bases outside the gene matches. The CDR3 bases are TGTGCCAGTAGAAGGGACAGGGGTGGATACAATGAGCAGTTCTTC. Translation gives CASRRDRGGYNEQFF.

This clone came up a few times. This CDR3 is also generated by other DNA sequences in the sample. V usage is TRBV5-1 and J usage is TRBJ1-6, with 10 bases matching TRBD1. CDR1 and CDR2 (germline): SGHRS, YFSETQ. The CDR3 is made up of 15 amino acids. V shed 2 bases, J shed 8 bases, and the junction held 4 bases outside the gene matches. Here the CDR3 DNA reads TGCGCCAGCAGCTTCCGGGACAGGGGTGATTCACCCCTCCACTTT. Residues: CASSFRDRGDSPLHF.

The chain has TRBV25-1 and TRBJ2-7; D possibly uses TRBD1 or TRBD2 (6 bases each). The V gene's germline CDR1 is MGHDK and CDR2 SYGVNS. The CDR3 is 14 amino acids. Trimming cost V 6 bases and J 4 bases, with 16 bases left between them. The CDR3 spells CASREEGGSYEQYF. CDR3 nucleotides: TGTGCCAGCAGGGAGGAGGGGGGTTCTTACGAGCAGTACTTC.

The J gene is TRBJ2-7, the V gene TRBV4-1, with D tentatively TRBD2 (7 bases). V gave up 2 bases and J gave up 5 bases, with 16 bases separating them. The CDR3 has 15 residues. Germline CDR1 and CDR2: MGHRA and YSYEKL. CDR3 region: CASSQLWGGPNEQYF. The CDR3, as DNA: TGCGCCAGCAGCCAACTATGGGGGGGCCCCAACGAGCAGTACTTC.

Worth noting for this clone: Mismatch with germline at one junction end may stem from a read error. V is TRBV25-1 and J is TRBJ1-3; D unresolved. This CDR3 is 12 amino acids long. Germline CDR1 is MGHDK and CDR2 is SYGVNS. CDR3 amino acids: CASSGWGDRLDF. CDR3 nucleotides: TGTGCCAGCAGTGGGTGGGGAGATCGCCTGGATTTT.

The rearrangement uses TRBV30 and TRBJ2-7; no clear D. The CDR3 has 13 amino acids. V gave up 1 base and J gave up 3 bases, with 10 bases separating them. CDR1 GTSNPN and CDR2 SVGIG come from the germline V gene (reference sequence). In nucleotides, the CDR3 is TGTGCCTGGAGTGCCAGTTCTTTCTACGAGCAGTACTTC. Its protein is CAWSASSFYEQYF.

The CDR3 reads CASSLRDRGNEKLFF. As DNA, the CDR3 is TGTGCCAGCAGCTTACGGGACAGGGGTAATGAAAAACTGTTTTTT. The chain combines TRBV5-6 with TRBJ1-4; 10 bases map to TRBD1. Germline V lookup: CDR1 SGHDT, CDR2 YYEEEE. V trimming: 2 bases; J trimming: 4 bases; junction bases outside the gene matches: 2. CDR3 length: 15 residues.

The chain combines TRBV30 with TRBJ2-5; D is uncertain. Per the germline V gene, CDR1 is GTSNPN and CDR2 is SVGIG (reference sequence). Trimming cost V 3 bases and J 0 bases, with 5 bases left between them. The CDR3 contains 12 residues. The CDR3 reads CAWRRDQETQYF. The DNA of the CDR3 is TGTGCCTGGAGAAGGGACCAAGAGACCCAGTACTTC.

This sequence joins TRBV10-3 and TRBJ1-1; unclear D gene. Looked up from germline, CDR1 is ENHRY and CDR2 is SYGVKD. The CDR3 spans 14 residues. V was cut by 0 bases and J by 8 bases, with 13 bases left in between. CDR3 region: CAISESTRGGEAFF. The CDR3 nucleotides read TGTGCCATCAGTGAGTCGACTCGGGGAGGGGAAGCTTTCTTT.

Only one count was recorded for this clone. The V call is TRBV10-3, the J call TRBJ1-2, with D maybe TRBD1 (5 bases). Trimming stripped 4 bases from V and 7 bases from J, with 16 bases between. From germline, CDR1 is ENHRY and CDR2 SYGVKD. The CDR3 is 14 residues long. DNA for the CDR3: TGTGCCATCAGTGTCCTGGACAAGTTGGGTGGCTACACCTTC. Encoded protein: CAISVLDKLGGYTF.